The present T cell receptor (beta chain) was sequenced within a study of cytomegalovirus exposure and HLA in healthy donors. Study findings and constraints: Prior analysis indicated that the majority of TCR beta V segments exhibited productivity approximately 87% or approximately 30% of the time.

Germline V gene lookup returns CDR1 SGHNT and CDR2 YYREEE (reference sequence). The CDR3 spans 15 residues. Trimming left V 2 bases short and J 2 bases short, with 13 bases between. Comment on this clone: Antigen unknown.

The study sampled nominally healthy donors, though unrecorded immune exposures were likely. The PCR employed 60 Vbeta primers together with 13 Jbeta primers. Using immunoSEQ multiplex PCR, the repertoire was profiled, and TCRdb retains in-frame clones only, with some absent. The sample has under 130,000 clones; around 66% are singletons. Input material: PBMCs. This clonotype originated in a woman between 45 and 65 years old in good health and CMV-seronegative. This chain links TRBV5-4 with TRBJ1-1, with a possible D match to TRBD1 (5 bases). The chain's CDR3 is CASSFGRVGNTEAFF. The CDR3 bases are TGTGCCAGCAGCTTCGGCAGGGTTGGAAACACTGAAGCTTTCTTT.